The T cell receptor beta chain under discussion was sequenced for a study of cytomegalovirus exposure and HLA in healthy donors. Findings and limits, study-wide: Investigators reported some 150 TCR beta chains as tied to cytomegalovirus. Another analysis was done later, and it associated over 15,000 TCR beta sequences with HLA alleles at 0.05 false discovery rate.

On this clone itself: Its antigen is currently unknown.

13 Jbeta primers and 60 Vbeta primers were used for the PCR. Clones were sequenced by immunoSEQ multiplex PCR, and TCRdb holds only the in-frame ones, with some missing. The data hold approximately 120,000 clones, with over 65% observed a single time. The CDR3 totals 15 residues. In germline, CDR1 is SGHNT, CDR2 YYREEE (reference sequence). V was cut by 4 bases and J by 1 base, with 14 bases left in between. Material for sequencing was PBMCs. This receptor was taken from a man younger than 35 in good health and CMV-seronegative. V is TRBV5-4 and J is TRBJ1-1; the D gene is possibly TRBD1 (6 bases). Written as DNA, the CDR3 is TGTGCCAGCAGCCCACCGGGACAAAGGAACACTGAAGCTTTCTTT. Translated, it gives CASSPPGQRNTEAFF.